Listed below are T cell receptor beta chains from one sample, sequenced in a study of blood T cell repertoires in COVID-19. Clones were read by immunoSEQ multiplex PCR, and TCRdb kept only the in-frame ones, dropping some. There are tens of thousands of clones in the sample; about 90% occur only once, and roughly 5% lies in the top ten. The sample taken for sequencing was peripheral blood. The receptors were sampled from a man older than 75 in a cohort sampled during active COVID-19. The CDR3 runs from the conserved cysteine through the conserved F or W. Each record gives: V gene, clone size, CDR3 length, J gene, D gene, CDR3 protein, CDR3 DNA. A D gene is named only where the DNA matches it firmly. Only part of the rows carry a size: once, few, many, or a class if the clone is expanded.

>TRBV5-6|-|12|TRBJ1-2|TRBD1
CASSMYRGGYTF
TGTGCCAGCAGCATGTACAGGGGTGGCTACACCTTC
>TRBV18|-|16|TRBJ1-1|-
CASSPPIAVVDTEAFF
TGTGCCAGCTCACCACCTATAGCAGTGGTTGACACTGAAGCTTTCTTT
>TRBV9|-|14|TRBJ1-1|-
CASSPDTGNTEAFF
TGTGCCAGCAGCCCAGATACGGGGAACACTGAAGCTTTCTTT
>TRBV7-2|-|15|TRBJ1-1|-
CASSHREIGNTEAFF
TGTGCCAGCAGCCACAGGGAGATTGGGAACACTGAAGCTTTCTTT
>TRBV21-1|-|18|TRBJ2-7|-
CASSSGLAGGFHAKEQYF
TGTGCCAGCAGCAGCGGACTAGCGGGGGGGTTCCACGCTAAAGAGCAGTACTTC
>TRBV7-3|-|15|TRBJ2-1|TRBD2
CASSLTLAGGNEQFF
TGTGCCAGCAGCCTCACTCTAGCGGGGGGGAATGAGCAGTTCTTC
>TRBV5-1|-|16|TRBJ2-6|-
CASSLAAGAGANVLTF
TGCGCCAGCAGCTTGGCGGCAGGGGCTGGGGCCAACGTCCTGACTTTC
>TRBV5-4|-|16|TRBJ2-2|TRBD1
CASSRGQGRATGELFF
TGTGCCAGCAGCAGGGGACAGGGACGAGCCACCGGGGAGCTGTTTTTT
>TRBV7-9|-|14|TRBJ2-3|-
CASSRSGSTDTQYF
TGTGCCAGCAGCCGTAGCGGTAGCACAGATACGCAGTATTTT
>TRBV30|once|14|TRBJ1-1|-
CAWRDGRENTEAFF
TGTGCCTGGAGGGATGGCAGGGAGAACACTGAAGCTTTCTTT
>TRBV10-3|-|14|TRBJ1-5|TRBD1
CAISSDRGQGPQHF
TGTGCCATCAGTTCAGACAGGGGGCAGGGGCCCCAGCATTTT
>TRBV9|-|14|TRBJ2-1|TRBD2
CASSGTSGRAPQFF
TGTGCCAGCAGCGGGACTAGCGGGAGGGCCCCCCAGTTCTTC
>TRBV18|-|16|TRBJ2-1|TRBD2
CASSPVTSFGNNEQFF
TGTGCCAGCTCACCAGTGACTAGCTTTGGTAACAATGAGCAGTTCTTC
>TRBV5-1|once|14|TRBJ2-5|TRBD1
CASSIQGAGETQYF
TGCGCCAGCAGCATTCAGGGGGCCGGAGAGACCCAGTACTTC
>TRBV4-3|-|14|TRBJ1-2|-
CASSQERGNYGYTF
TGCGCCAGCAGCCAAGAGCGGGGGAACTATGGCTACACCTTC
>TRBV24-1|-|16|TRBJ2-1|TRBD2
CATSDSTSGSLNEQFF
TGTGCCACCAGTGACAGTACTAGCGGGAGTCTCAATGAGCAGTTCTTC
>TRBV20-1|-|12|TRBJ1-2|TRBD1
CSANEQGVGYTF
TGCAGTGCTAATGAACAGGGGGTCGGCTACACCTTC
>TRBV6-2/TRBV6-3|-|17|TRBJ2-2|TRBD2
CASSYLDGGADTGELFF
TGTGCCAGCAGTTACCTGGACGGGGGGGCGGACACCGGGGAGCTGTTTTTT
>TRBV10-2|-|16|TRBJ2-2|TRBD2
CASSLGTSGNTGELFF
TGCGCCAGCAGCCTCGGGACTAGCGGGAACACCGGGGAGCTGTTTTTT
>TRBV3-1/TRBV3-2|-|15|TRBJ2-7|TRBD2
CASSDLAGGANEQYF
TGTGCCAGCAGCGACCTAGCGGGAGGAGCTAACGAGCAGTACTTC
>TRBV6-6|-|15|TRBJ2-7|TRBD2
CASRGSGRSNYEQYF
TGTGCCAGCAGGGGTAGCGGGAGGTCCAATTACGAGCAGTACTTC
>TRBV4-2|-|16|TRBJ1-5|-
CASSQGADYSNQPQHF
TGTGCCAGCAGCCAAGGGGCAGATTATAGCAATCAGCCCCAGCATTTT
>TRBV3-1/TRBV3-2|-|13|TRBJ2-4|TRBD2
CASRPSGGNIQYF
TGTGCCAGCAGGCCTAGCGGGGGGAACATTCAGTACTTC
>TRBV19|-|17|TRBJ2-1|TRBD2
CASSIRGLAEYYNEQFF
TGTGCCAGTAGTATCCGCGGACTAGCGGAATATTACAATGAGCAGTTCTTC
>TRBV9|once|14|TRBJ2-7|TRBD1
CASSVEGQGYEQYF
TGTGCCAGCAGCGTAGAAGGACAGGGCTACGAGCAGTACTTC
>TRBV6-5|-|15|TRBJ2-7|-
CASTEGGGEFYEQYF
TGTGCCAGCACCGAAGGGGGGGGCGAATTCTACGAGCAGTACTTC
>TRBV2|-|15|TRBJ1-1|-
CASSLTQSGGTEAFF
TGTGCCAGCAGTTTAACTCAGAGTGGAGGCACTGAAGCTTTCTTT
>TRBV11-2|-|17|TRBJ2-7|TRBD2
CASSLTSWTSGHYEQYF
TGTGCCAGCAGCTTAACTAGTTGGACTAGCGGGCACTACGAGCAGTACTTC
>TRBV27|few|14|TRBJ2-3|TRBD2
CASSFSGRADTQYF
TGTGCCAGCAGTTTCAGCGGGAGGGCAGATACGCAGTATTTT
>TRBV6-2/TRBV6-3|-|14|TRBJ1-6|-
CASSWTALGSPLHF
TGTGCCAGCAGCTGGACAGCGTTGGGGTCACCCCTCCACTTT
>TRBV10-1|-|13|TRBJ2-7|-
CASSDRLDYEQYF
TGCGCCAGCAGTGACCGACTAGATTACGAGCAGTACTTC
>TRBV6-6|-|20|TRBJ2-3|TRBD2
CASTRDRKRSLAGAGDTQYF
TGTGCCAGCACTCGCGACAGGAAGAGATCGCTAGCGGGGGCTGGGGATACGCAGTATTTT
>TRBV4-2|-|15|TRBJ1-4|TRBD1
CASSQNRGNVEKLFF
TGTGCCAGCAGCCAAAACAGGGGAAACGTTGAAAAACTGTTTTTT
>TRBV7-8|-|14|TRBJ2-1|-
CASTIRDSYNEQFF
TGTGCCAGCACCATCAGGGACTCCTACAATGAGCAGTTCTTC
>TRBV6-5|-|14|TRBJ2-2|-
CASRGQLNTGELFF
TGTGCCAGCAGAGGACAGTTGAACACCGGGGAGCTGTTTTTT
>TRBV6-6|-|17|TRBJ2-3|TRBD2
CASSPRGTSGPTDTQYF
TGTGCCAGCAGTCCACGGGGGACTAGCGGGCCCACAGATACGCAGTATTTT
>TRBV4-1|-|16|TRBJ1-4|-
CASSQRTLGAYEKLFF
TGCGCCAGCAGCCAAAGGACCCTAGGGGCGTATGAAAAACTGTTTTTT
>TRBV30|-|15|TRBJ1-2|-
CAWIPPGGEGYGYTF
TGTGCCTGGATTCCCCCGGGAGGGGAGGGCTATGGCTACACCTTC
>TRBV6-5|-|15|TRBJ2-5|TRBD1
CASSGTAKNQETQYF
TGTGCCAGCAGCGGGACAGCTAAAAACCAAGAGACCCAGTACTTC
>TRBV5-1|-|13|TRBJ2-7|-
CASSLGSSYEQYF
TGCGCCAGCAGCTTGGGTAGCTCCTACGAGCAGTACTTC
>TRBV5-4|-|15|TRBJ2-1|TRBD1
CASSPGQGPINEQFF
TGTGCCAGCAGCCCCGGACAGGGTCCGATCAATGAGCAGTTCTTC
>TRBV19|-|15|TRBJ2-1|-
CASSSTGPSYNEQFF
TGTGCCAGTAGTTCGACAGGACCATCCTACAATGAGCAGTTCTTC
>TRBV6-5|-|15|TRBJ2-3|TRBD1
CASSLDRALTDTQYF
TGTGCCAGCAGCCTGGACAGGGCTCTCACAGATACGCAGTATTTT
>TRBV2|-|14|TRBJ1-2|-
CASSEFLTALGYTF
TGTGCCAGCAGTGAATTTCTGACTGCACTAGGCTACACCTTC
>TRBV5-1|-|16|TRBJ2-5|TRBD1
CASSSGTGGYQETQYF
TGCGCCAGCAGTTCCGGGACAGGGGGCTATCAAGAGACCCAGTACTTC
>TRBV7-2|-|14|TRBJ2-5|-
CASSLANRAETQYF
TGTGCCAGCAGCTTAGCCAACAGGGCTGAGACCCAGTACTTC
>TRBV6-1|-|17|TRBJ1-4|TRBD1
CASSGGTGGWRMEKLFF
TGTGCCAGCAGTGGCGGGACAGGGGGCTGGAGGATGGAAAAACTGTTTTTT
>TRBV12-3/TRBV12-4|-|13|TRBJ1-2|TRBD1
CASSSTGGYGYTF
TGTGCCAGCAGTTCTACAGGGGGCTATGGCTACACCTTC
>TRBV9|-|16|TRBJ2-1|TRBD2
CASSVVGSGRTNEQFF
TGTGCCAGCAGCGTAGTCGGTAGCGGGAGGACAAATGAGCAGTTCTTC
>TRBV28|-|17|TRBJ2-3|TRBD2
CASRDPSGSGSTDTQYF
TGTGCCAGCAGGGACCCTAGCGGGAGTGGAAGCACAGATACGCAGTATTTT
>TRBV15|-|16|TRBJ1-4|TRBD1
CATSPGAGTADEKLFF
TGTGCCACCAGCCCAGGGGCCGGGACAGCGGACGAAAAACTGTTTTTT
>TRBV5-1|-|15|TRBJ2-5|TRBD2
CASSLGSGGQETQYF
TGCGCCAGCAGCTTGGGTAGCGGGGGCCAAGAGACCCAGTACTTC
>TRBV19|-|15|TRBJ1-2|-
CASSIDSIPAAGYTF
TGTGCCAGTAGTATAGATTCCATTCCGGCGGCTGGCTACACCTTC
>TRBV11-3|-|15|TRBJ2-1|-
CASSLVGGSYNEQFF
TGTGCCAGCAGCTTAGTCGGGGGCTCCTACAATGAGCAGTTCTTC
>TRBV5-3|-|16|TRBJ1-3|-
CARSSRLISSGNTIYF
TGTGCCAGAAGCTCTAGACTGATTAGCTCTGGAAACACCATATATTTT